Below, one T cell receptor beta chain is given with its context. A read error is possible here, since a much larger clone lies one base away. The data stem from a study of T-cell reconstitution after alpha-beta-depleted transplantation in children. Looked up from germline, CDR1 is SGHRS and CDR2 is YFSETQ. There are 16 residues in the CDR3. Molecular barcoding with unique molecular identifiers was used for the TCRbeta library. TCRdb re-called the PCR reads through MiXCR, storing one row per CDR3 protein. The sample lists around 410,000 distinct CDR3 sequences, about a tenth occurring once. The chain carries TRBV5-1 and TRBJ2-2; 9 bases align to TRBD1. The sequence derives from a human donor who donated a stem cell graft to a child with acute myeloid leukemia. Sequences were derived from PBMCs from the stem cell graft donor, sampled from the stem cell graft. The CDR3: CASSLSGQGLVGGLFF. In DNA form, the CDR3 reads TGCGCCAGCAGCTTGTCGGGACAGGGCTTGGTCGGGGGGCTGTTTTTT.